The entry below describes one T cell receptor beta chain. These data come from a study of patients and donors after allogeneic stem cell transplantation. TCRdb re-analysed the RT-PCR reads in MiXCR, keeping a single row per CDR3 protein. The sample yields about 34,000 distinct CDR3 sequences, 37% seen once. Germline lookup yields CDR1 MNHEY and CDR2 SVGEGT. The CDR3 sequence is 15 residues long. V was cut by 2 bases and J by 2 bases, with 12 bases left in between. The clonotype was recovered from a human donor who was either an allogeneic HSCT recipient or a stem cell or donor lymphocyte infusion donor (not recorded which). It is not recorded whose cells these are; they may come from a transplant donor. The chain recombines TRBV6-2 or TRBV6-3 with TRBJ2-5, with D perhaps assigned TRBD1 or TRBD2 (6 bases each). Sequencing used blood, either unsorted or a sorted T cell fraction (not recorded which). Written as DNA, the CDR3 is TGTGCCAGCAGTTACGGAGGGGACAATCAAGAGACCCAGTACTTC. Residues: CASSYGGDNQETQYF.